The TCR beta chain under discussion was sequenced for a study of response to subunit inactivated influenza vaccine. Using its own MiXCR run on the RT-PCR reads, TCRdb lists one record per CDR3 protein. Here the sample spans under 550,000 distinct CDR3 sequences, approximately 7.3% being singletons. The CDR3 extends over 15 amino acids. V gave up 1 base and J gave up 7 bases, with 11 bases separating them. CDR1 MGHDK and CDR2 SYGVNS come from the germline V gene. This clonotype turned up a few times. This material consisted of PBMCs from blood, taken around 25 months after vaccination. The chain employs TRBV25-1 and TRBJ1-6; the D gene is possibly TRBD1 (5 bases). This receptor was taken from a man in his fifties or sixties who received an inactivated influenza vaccine. CDR3 DNA: TGTGCCAGCAGTGAATCGGGGGGGTGGAATTCACCCCTCCACTTT. It codes for CASSESGGWNSPLHF.